Described below is a single T cell receptor (beta chain) sequence and its context. Its antigen is currently unknown. The sample is drawn from a study of cytomegalovirus exposure and HLA in healthy donors. Study results and limitations: The only immune exposure information that was available was CMV serostatus.

13 Jbeta primers and 60 Vbeta primers were used for the PCR. Sequenced by immunoSEQ multiplex PCR; TCRdb stores in-frame clones only, minus some. This sample has roughly 250,000 clones, with roughly 86% found just once. This CDR3 has 15 residues. CDR1 is SGHTA, CDR2 FQGTGA, per germline. V was clipped by 5 bases and J by 4 bases; unmatched bases: 8. The material sequenced was PBMCs. This receptor was taken from a woman aged 40 to 55 in good health and CMV-seropositive. The chain joins TRBV7-3 to TRBJ2-3; 8 nucleotides match TRBD2. In DNA form, the CDR3 reads TGTGCCAGCAGCCCGACTAGCGCGGGAGCAGATACGCAGTATTTT. It translates to CASSPTSAGADTQYF.